The 18 T cell receptor beta chains presented below share a single source sample, sequenced in a study of early T cells in non-severe SARS-CoV-2 infection. From the 5' RACE reads, TCRdb called clonotypes with MiXCR, one entry per CDR3 protein. Found here are tens of thousands of distinct CDR3 sequences, about 3.7% of them singletons; the top ten hold roughly 6%. The specimen was whole blood. These receptors were taken from an adult who was a healthcare worker with PCR-confirmed SARS-CoV-2 infection or an uninfected control (not recorded which).

The sample holds a few counts of this clonotype. The gene calls are TRBV10-2 and TRBJ1-4, with D unclear. The germline gives CDR1 WSHSY, CDR2 SAAADI. V gave up 3 bases and J gave up 4 bases, with 9 bases separating them. The CDR3 runs 14 residues. CDR3: CASSDMAVNEKLFF. The DNA for the CDR3 is TGCGCCAGCAGTGATATGGCAGTTAATGAAAAACTGTTTTTT.

This clonotype is labeled as medium-sized (0.01 to 0.1%). The chain combines TRBV18 with TRBJ1-6; possible D gene TRBD1, 5 bases. CDR3 size: 15 residues. Germline V gene sequence: CDR1 KGHSH, CDR2 LQKENI. Between the trimmed V and J ends, which lost 0 bases and 9 bases, there was a span of 12 bases. The CDR3 sequence: CASSPPQGGGSPLHF. DNA for the CDR3: TGTGCCAGCTCACCACCGCAGGGTGGAGGTTCACCCCTCCACTTT.

At least ten counts were recorded for this clonotype. J is TRBJ1-1 and V is TRBV9; tentative D call: TRBD1 (6 bases). CDR3 length equals 15 residues. CDR1 is SGDLS, CDR2 YYNGEE, per germline. Trimming left V 0 bases short and J 4 bases short, with 13 bases between. The CDR3 nucleotides read TGTGCCAGCAGCGTAGGCCCGGGGGCCATCACTGAAGCTTTCTTT. Translating gives CASSVGPGAITEAFF.

The sample holds many counts of this clonotype. V is TRBV7-8 and J is TRBJ2-5, with D possibly TRBD2 on 6 matching bases. The V end was cut by 5 bases, the J end by 0 bases, with 13 bases between. CDR3 length: 15 residues. The germline V gene encodes CDR1 SGHVS and CDR2 FQNEAQ. The CDR3: CASSGSGGNQETQYF. The CDR3 DNA sequence: TGTGCCAGCAGCGGGTCCGGCGGGAACCAAGAGACCCAGTACTTC.

The table lists this clonotype with many counts. This chain links TRBV20-1 with TRBJ2-1; 7 positions agree with TRBD1. Germline V gene data show CDR1 as DFQATT and CDR2 as SNEGSKA (reference sequence). The CDR3 spans 16 residues. The trim removed 5 bases at V and 1 base at J, leaving 11 bases unmatched. The DNA of the CDR3 is TGCAGTGCTTATAAGGGGGCCGGAACTTCCTACAATGAGCAGTTCTTC. As protein: CSAYKGAGTSYNEQFF.

This clonotype has ten or more counts. This chain links TRBV12-3 or TRBV12-4 with TRBJ1-2, with TRBD1 as a possible D gene (5 bases). Trimming left V 5 bases short and J 3 bases short, with 22 bases between. The CDR3 length is 17 residues. The CDR3 loop reads CASSPRGSRPPHYGYTF. DNA for the CDR3: TGTGCCAGCAGTCCTAGGGGCAGCCGGCCCCCCCACTATGGCTACACCTTC.

This clonotype was picked up many times. This chain connects TRBV6-6 to TRBJ1-2; no definite D call. This CDR3 is 14 amino acids long. Germline CDR1 is MNHNY and CDR2 is SVGAGI (reference sequence). V dropped 6 bases and J dropped 0 bases, with 11 bases sitting between them. DNA of the CDR3: TGTGCCAGCAGCAGCCGGGAGTCTAACTATGGCTACACCTTC. Protein: CASSSRESNYGYTF.

Comments on this clonotype: One end of the junction varies from germline; a read error may be responsible. The CDR3 spells CASSQGERDGNQPQHF. CDR3 nucleotide sequence: TGCGCCAGCAGCCAAGGGGAGAGGGATGGCAATCAGCCCCAGCATTTT. The chain carries TRBV3-1 and TRBJ1-5; possible D gene TRBD1, 5 bases. This CDR3 spans 16 amino acids. The germline CDR1 and CDR2 sequences are LGHDT and YNNKEL (reference sequence). The entire variable domain, with the rest obtained from reference TRBV3-1 and TRBJ1-5, is as follows: DTAVSQTPKYLVTQMGNDKSIKCEQNLGHDTMYWYKQDSKKFLKIMFSYNNKELIINETVPNRFSPKSPDKAHLNLHINSLELGDSAVYFCASSQGERDGNQPQHFGDGTRLSIL.

This clonotype was recorded at least ten times. The chain joins TRBV5-5 to TRBJ1-2; TRBD1 might be the D (6 bases). There are 16 residues in the CDR3. V dropped 0 bases and J dropped 5 bases, with 17 bases sitting between them. The germline gives CDR1 SGHKS, CDR2 YYEKEE (reference sequence). CDR3 DNA: TGTGCCAGCAGCTTGGGCGCTACGGGACAAGTATATGGCTACACCTTC. It translates to CASSLGATGQVYGYTF.

The CDR3 is CASSTPGRQYF. The CDR3 DNA reads as TGTGCCAGCAGTACCCCGGGCCGGCAGTACTTC. The V gene is TRBV12-3 or TRBV12-4, the J gene TRBJ2-7; D is unresolved. Trimming removed 5 bases from V and 9 bases from J, with 11 bases in between. The CDR3 runs 11 residues.

This clonotype is medium-sized. The chain links TRBV12-3 or TRBV12-4 to TRBJ1-6, with D hard to call. The CDR3 consists of 12 residues. V was shortened by 2 bases and J by 8 bases, with 4 bases between the two germline ends. CDR3 nucleotides: TGTGCCAGCAGTTTATTGGATTCACCCCTCCACTTT. Translating it yields CASSLLDSPLHF.

At least ten counts were recorded for this clonotype. The J gene is TRBJ1-4, the V gene TRBV4-1; 9 bases line up with TRBD1. This CDR3 is built from 15 residues. Unmatched junction bases numbered 2, after V lost 1 base and J lost 5 bases. Per germline, CDR1 MGHRA and CDR2 YSYEKL. The CDR3 nucleotides are TGCGCCAGCAGCCAAGGGGACAGGGAAAATGAAAAACTGTTTTTT. Translating gives CASSQGDRENEKLFF.

This clonotype came up a few times. This chain connects TRBV7-9 to TRBJ2-7; 7 nucleotides align to TRBD1. The V segment lost 4 bases and the J segment 2 bases; nucleotides outside the gene matches: 5. The CDR3 has 14 amino acids. CDR1 is SEHNR and CDR2 is FQNEAQ in the germline V gene (reference sequence). DNA of the CDR3: TGTGCCAGCAGCTCAGGGGACAGCCCCTACGAGCAGTACTTC. This encodes CASSSGDSPYEQYF.

This clonotype has at least ten counts. The chain carries TRBV28 and TRBJ1-2, with 11 positions matching TRBD1. In germline, CDR1 is MDHEN, CDR2 SYDVKM. Germline trimming cut 6 bases from V and 4 bases from J; bases unmatched to any gene: 7. The CDR3 extends over 15 amino acids. Written as DNA, the CDR3 is TGTGCCAGCAGGAGCGCCGGGACAGGGGGCTATGGCTACACCTTC. Its translation: CASRSAGTGGYGYTF.

This clonotype was counted ten times or more. Relative to the germline gene, one junction end is altered; a read error may explain this. The rearrangement uses TRBV3-1 and TRBJ1-1; D is possibly TRBD1 (5 bases). The CDR3 totals 15 residues. Germline V gene data show CDR1 as LGHDT and CDR2 as YNNKEL (reference sequence). The CDR3 DNA follows: TGTGCCAGCAGCCAGGGCATGGGGGTGAACGCTGAAGCTTTCTTT. It encodes CASSQGMGVNAEAFF.

This clonotype was seen ten or more times. The rearrangement joins TRBV7-8 to TRBJ1-5; D may be TRBD1 (6 bases). The CDR3 covers 15 residues. The germline CDR1 and CDR2 sequences are SGHVS and FQNEAQ. V lost 5 bases and J 6 bases, leaving 17 bases between the germline ends. CDR3 in amino acids: CASSLFRDNSQPQHF. The CDR3 coding sequence is TGTGCCAGCAGCCTCTTTAGGGACAATAGTCAGCCCCAGCATTTT. The whole variable domain, remainder taken from reference TRBV7-8 and TRBJ1-5, is GAGVSQSPRYKVAKRGQDVALRCDPISGHVSLFWYQQALGQGPEFLTYFQNEAQLDKSGLPSDRFFAERPEGSVSTLKIQRTQQEDSAVYLCASSLFRDNSQPQHFGDGTRLSIL.

This clonotype turned up a few times. The chain joins TRBV6-1 to TRBJ2-2, with D hard to call. The CDR3 sequence is 15 residues long. V dropped 5 bases and J dropped 1 base, with 11 bases sitting between them. Germline CDR1 is MNHNS and CDR2 is SASEGT. The CDR3 sequence is CASSQDPMNTGELFF. In DNA form, the CDR3 reads TGTGCCAGCAGTCAGGATCCGATGAACACCGGGGAGCTGTTTTTT.

This clonotype was seen ten or more times. The gene calls are TRBV11-3 and TRBJ1-2, with D uncertain. Germline CDR1 and CDR2: SGHNT and YENEEA. V lost 4 bases and J lost 1, with 10 bases in between. This CDR3 has 14 residues. The CDR3 coding sequence is TGTGCCAGCAGCTCGACCGCGAATAACTATGGCTACACCTTC. This translates into CASSSTANNYGYTF.